This T cell receptor beta chain comes out of a study of Ad26.COV2.S vaccination and SARS-CoV-2 variants. Study-wide points: In vaccinated individuals, spike-specific CD8+ and CD4+ T cell responses reportedly displayed substantial breadth.

Treatment indicated: 15 to 20 received Ad26.COV2.S at low or high dose, single or two shots; 5 received placebo; per-sample allocation not given. Samples analyzed were those drawn on day 63 after the first vaccine or placebo injection. Based in Boston, the donor was an adult of 18-55 years. Germline CDR1 reads SGHAT; CDR2 reads FQNNGV. The ends lost 6 bases at V and 5 bases at J; junction bases unmatched: 10. The CDR3 is made up of 15 amino acids. As to this clone: Its antigen is not known.

Here immunoSEQ multiplex PCR was the method, and the copy in TCRdb shows in-frame clones only, minus some. This table has 300,000 to 500,000 clones, 70% to 90% appearing once. This TCR was sampled from a person aged 18 to 65 who received the Ad26.COV2.S COVID-19 vaccine or a placebo. The V call is TRBV11-2, the J call TRBJ1-2; TRBD1 matches 9 bases. Material: peripheral blood, obtained in a trial of Ad26.COV2.S vaccine versus placebo. In DNA, the CDR3 is TGTGCCAGCAGACCAGGGACAGGGCAGCTATATGGCTACACCTTC. It yields the protein CASRPGTGQLYGYTF.